The 24 T cell receptor beta chains below come from one sample, sequenced in a study of neurological immune-mediated disorders. Each CDR3 protein gets one entry after TCRdb re-called the 5' RACE reads with MiXCR. Of tens of thousands of distinct CDR3 sequences in the sample, about 14% were seen once. The sequencing sample was made of PBMCs. Every receptor here comes from a woman in her forties or fifties in good health.

This clonotype was recorded a few times. The chain combines TRBV7-6 with TRBJ2-2; TRBD1 is a possible D gene (5 bases). The V end was cut by 1 base, the J end by 8 bases, with 11 bases between. The CDR3 contains 14 residues. Germline CDR1 SGHVS, CDR2 FNYEAQ. CDR3: CASSLDGSGGELFF. The DNA for the CDR3 is TGTGCCAGCAGCTTAGACGGGTCAGGGGGGGAGCTGTTTTTT.

This clonotype has more than one count but fewer than ten. Sequence at one end of the junction differs from germline and may be a read error. The chain carries TRBV24-1 and TRBJ1-5; a possible D gene is TRBD1 (6 bases). Germline values: CDR1 KGHDR, CDR2 SFDVKD. The CDR3 has 15 residues. CDR3 sequence reads: CASRDSTGPNQPQHF. The DNA for the CDR3 is TGTGCCTCCAGAGATTCTACAGGGCCAAATCAGCCCCAGCATTTT.

Ten or more counts support this clonotype. J is TRBJ2-7 and V is TRBV5-1, with D possibly called TRBD1 or TRBD2 (5 bases each). V was trimmed by 1 base and J by 2 bases, leaving 7 bases between them. The germline V gene has CDR1 SGHRS and CDR2 YFSETQ. The length of the CDR3 is 13 residues. The DNA of the CDR3 is TGCGCCAGCAGCTTGCAGGGAGCCTACGAGCAGTACTTC. Its translation: CASSLQGAYEQYF.

This clonotype has ten or more counts. The rearrangement joins TRBV9 to TRBJ1-4; D remains unclear. From germline, CDR1 is SGDLS and CDR2 YYNGEE. The V and J ends lost 3 bases and 0 bases respectively, with 18 bases between them. The CDR3 extends over 18 amino acids. The CDR3 spells CASSAQMTSEATNEKLFF. In DNA, the CDR3 is TGTGCCAGCAGCGCCCAGATGACTTCCGAAGCAACTAATGAAAAACTGTTTTTT. Full variable domain (missing parts from reference TRBV9 and TRBJ1-4): DSGVTQTPKHLITATGQRVTLRCSPRSGDLSVYWYQQSLDQGLQFLIQYYNGEERAKGNILERFSAQQFPDLHSELNLSSLELGDSALYFCASSAQMTSEATNEKLFFGSGTQLSVL.

This clonotype appeared many times. The chain carries TRBV7-9 and TRBJ2-7, with no clear D. Germline V gives CDR1 SEHNR, CDR2 FQNEAQ (reference sequence). The CDR3 has 14 amino acids. The V end lost 3 bases, the J end lost 0 bases, and 9 bases lay between the germline ends. As DNA, the CDR3 is TGTGCCAGCAGCTTCGACCGGAGCTCCTACGAGCAGTACTTC. Protein: CASSFDRSSYEQYF.

This clonotype was seen repeatedly, ten times or more. The rearrangement uses TRBV7-8 and TRBJ2-5, with no clear D. The CDR3 extends over 13 amino acids. Trimming left V 4 bases short and J 5 bases short, with 11 bases between. Germline V CDR1 and CDR2: SGHVS, FQNEAQ. Written as DNA, the CDR3 is TGTGCCAGCAGCTCGGCCGGTTCTGAGACCCAGTACTTC. Its translation: CASSSAGSETQYF.

The rearrangement joins TRBV12-3 or TRBV12-4 to TRBJ2-2; 7 nucleotides agree with TRBD2. Trimming took 6 bases from V and 1 from J; bases not matched to a gene: 11. This CDR3 spans 17 amino acids. CDR3 bases: TGTGCCAGCAGCATTACCCGAGCGGGGAGGAACACCGGGGAGCTGTTTTTT. This translates into CASSITRAGRNTGELFF.

The chain combines TRBV7-2 with TRBJ2-3; 12 nucleotides line up with TRBD1. The trim removed 9 bases at V and 6 bases at J, leaving 7 bases unmatched. The germline V gene has CDR1 SGHTA and CDR2 FQGNSA. This CDR3 is built from 14 residues. CDR3 nucleotides: TGTGCCAGTAAGAGGGACAGGGGGCCTGATACGCAGTATTTT. It codes for CASKRDRGPDTQYF. The full variable domain, with the rest looked up from reference TRBV7-2 and TRBJ2-3, is GAGVSQSPSNKVTEKGKDVELRCDPISGHTALYWYRQSLGQGLEFLIYFQGNSAPDKSGLPSDRFSAERTGGSVSTLTIQRTQQEDSAVYLCASKRDRGPDTQYFGPGTRLTVL.

J is TRBJ2-1 and V is TRBV20-1; D assignment may be TRBD1 or TRBD2 (5 bases each). The CDR3 is made up of 11 amino acids. Germline CDR1 and CDR2: DFQATT and SNEGSKA (reference sequence). V was cut by 0 bases and J by 15 bases, with 12 bases left in between. The CDR3 nucleotides are TGCAGTGCTAGAGATTTTGGGGGTTGGTTCTTC. It translates to CSARDFGGWFF.

This clonotype was seen repeatedly, ten times or more. The chain recombines TRBV6-1 with TRBJ1-2; D is undetermined. V shed 7 bases and J shed 5 bases, with 14 bases lying between them. CDR3 length: 13 amino acids. Germline V lookup: CDR1 MNHNS, CDR2 SASEGT. For the CDR3, the DNA is TGTGCCAGCATTTTAAGCCAGGTTTATGGCTACACCTTC. Encoded protein: CASILSQVYGYTF.

This clonotype was counted many times. This chain joins TRBV14 and TRBJ1-4; D gene ambiguous. CDR1 is SGHDN and CDR2 is FVKESK in the germline V gene. The V end lost 0 bases, the J end lost 7 bases, and 18 bases lay between the germline ends. CDR3 length equals 17 residues. The CDR3 sequence: CASSQDWVQNFPEKLFF. The DNA of the CDR3 is TGTGCCAGCAGCCAAGATTGGGTTCAGAATTTTCCTGAAAAACTGTTTTTT.

This clonotype was seen ten or more times. The chain links TRBV12-3 or TRBV12-4 to TRBJ2-3; TRBD2 aligns across 8 bases. CDR3 length: 15 residues. Unmatched junction bases numbered 9, after V lost 5 bases and J lost 5 bases. The CDR3 is CASSPGTSGGDTQYF. CDR3 DNA sequence: TGTGCCAGCAGTCCCGGGACTAGTGGGGGAGATACGCAGTATTTT.

This clonotype has ten or more counts. Written as DNA, the CDR3 is TGTGCCAGCAGTTTATCCGGGTTCGGCTACACCTTC. Residues: CASSLSGFGYTF. This chain links TRBV27 with TRBJ1-2; D not certain. The germline V gene has CDR1 MNHEY and CDR2 SMNVEV (reference sequence). V was cut by 0 bases and J by 8 bases, with 7 bases left in between. The CDR3 is 12 residues long.

The V call is TRBV29-1, the J call TRBJ2-1; a weak D match, TRBD2 (6 bases). This CDR3 spans 12 amino acids. Trimming left V 7 bases short and J 6 bases short, with 13 bases between. Germline CDR1 and CDR2: SQVTM and ANQGSEA. Written as DNA, the CDR3 is TGCAGCGCCAGGGAGGCCGTCAATGAGCAGTTCTTC. This sequence encodes CSAREAVNEQFF.

This clonotype was seen many times. The V and J genes are TRBV20-1 and TRBJ2-1, with D perhaps TRBD2 (6 bases). V was pared by 2 bases and J by 0 bases, with 8 bases between. This CDR3 region has 14 residues. Germline lookup yields CDR1 DFQATT and CDR2 SNEGSKA (reference sequence). CDR3 bases: TGCAGTGCTAGACTAGCGACCTCCTACAATGAGCAGTTCTTC. Translating gives CSARLATSYNEQFF.

There are many counts of this clonotype. The chain uses TRBV5-1 and TRBJ1-1; D unresolved. Trimming pared 4 bases from V and 3 bases from J, leaving 16 bases between. Germline V gene sequence: CDR1 SGHRS, CDR2 YFSETQ. The CDR3 contains 15 residues. CDR3 nucleotide sequence: TGCGCCAGCAGCCTGCTGTCCGGGGTCGACACTGAAGCTTTCTTT. Translation gives CASSLLSGVDTEAFF.

The sample holds many counts of this clonotype. V and J are TRBV27 and TRBJ2-3, with 14 positions matching TRBD2. Germline V gene lookup returns CDR1 MNHEY and CDR2 SMNVEV (reference sequence). The CDR3 is 18 residues long. The J segment lost 4 bases and the V segment lost 7 bases, leaving 13 bases of the junction unmatched. The CDR3 DNA follows: TGTGCCAGCACCCCCGGGACTAGCGGGAGTTCGGGCCCAGATACGCAGTATTTT. This sequence encodes CASTPGTSGSSGPDTQYF.

This clonotype was seen repeatedly, ten times or more. The V gene is TRBV20-1, the J gene TRBJ2-2; D may correspond to TRBD1 or TRBD2 (6 bases each). V dropped 1 base and J dropped 2 bases, with 14 bases sitting between them. Germline CDR1 is DFQATT and CDR2 is SNEGSKA (reference sequence). CDR3 length: 16 residues. CDR3 in amino acids: CSARAGAGQNTGELFF. The DNA of the CDR3 is TGCAGTGCTAGAGCGGGGGCAGGGCAAAACACCGGGGAGCTGTTTTTT.

At least ten counts were recorded for this clonotype. J is TRBJ1-2 and V is TRBV20-1; possible D gene TRBD1, 6 bases. The CDR3 is 13 amino acids. V was cut by 0 bases and J by 12 bases, with 17 bases left in between. Germline V gives CDR1 DFQATT, CDR2 SNEGSKA (reference sequence). In nucleotides, the CDR3 is TGCAGTGCTAGAGAAGACAGGTCGTTGGGAAACACCTTC. Protein sequence: CSAREDRSLGNTF.

This chain connects TRBV3-1 to TRBJ2-1; D is unresolved. Germline CDR1 LGHDT, CDR2 YNNKEL (reference sequence). The CDR3 consists of 14 residues. V was clipped by 3 bases and J by 5 bases, with 11 bases between them. CDR3 nucleotide sequence: TGTGCCAGCAGCCAGATGACCAGCCACAATGAGCAGTTCTTC. Protein sequence: CASSQMTSHNEQFF.

This clonotype was seen at least ten times. The chain is built from TRBV20-1 and TRBJ1-5; TRBD1 might be the D (5 bases). Trimming took off 2 bases at V and 2 bases at J, with 13 bases between the two ends. Germline V CDR1 and CDR2: DFQATT, SNEGSKA (reference sequence). CDR3 length equals 15 residues. The CDR3 DNA is TGCAGTGCTAGAATCAGGGTAGTAGGCAATCAGCCCCAGCATTTT. Translated, it gives CSARIRVVGNQPQHF.

This clonotype was observed many times. The chain combines TRBV7-2 with TRBJ2-3; 10 bases line up with TRBD2. The CDR3 spans 18 residues. The ends lost 4 bases at V and 3 bases at J; junction bases unmatched: 13. Per the germline V gene, CDR1 is SGHTA and CDR2 is FQGNSA. The CDR3 nucleotides read TGTGCCAGCAGCTCCGAACCCCTAGCGGGAGCTGGGACAGATACGCAGTATTTT. This translates into CASSSEPLAGAGTDTQYF.

A few counts support this clonotype. The chain couples TRBV5-1 to TRBJ2-7, with 10 bases fitting TRBD1. After removal of 0 bases from V and 4 bases from J, the junction contained 13 bases not matched to a gene. The CDR3 has 18 residues. CDR1 SGHRS and CDR2 YFSETQ come from the germline V gene. The CDR3 region is CASSLGPGQGEASYEQYF. CDR3 coding DNA: TGCGCCAGCAGCTTGGGGCCTGGACAGGGGGAGGCCTCTTACGAGCAGTACTTC.

This clonotype was found a few times. The V call is TRBV6-5, the J call TRBJ2-1; 15 bases are shared with TRBD2. Germline V CDR1 and CDR2: MNHEY, SVGAGI. The CDR3 is 15 residues long. Germline trimming cut 6 bases from V and 8 bases from J; bases unmatched to any gene: 5. This CDR3 reads CASSWTSGGAHEQFF. CDR3 DNA: TGTGCCAGCAGCTGGACTAGCGGGGGGGCCCATGAGCAGTTCTTC.